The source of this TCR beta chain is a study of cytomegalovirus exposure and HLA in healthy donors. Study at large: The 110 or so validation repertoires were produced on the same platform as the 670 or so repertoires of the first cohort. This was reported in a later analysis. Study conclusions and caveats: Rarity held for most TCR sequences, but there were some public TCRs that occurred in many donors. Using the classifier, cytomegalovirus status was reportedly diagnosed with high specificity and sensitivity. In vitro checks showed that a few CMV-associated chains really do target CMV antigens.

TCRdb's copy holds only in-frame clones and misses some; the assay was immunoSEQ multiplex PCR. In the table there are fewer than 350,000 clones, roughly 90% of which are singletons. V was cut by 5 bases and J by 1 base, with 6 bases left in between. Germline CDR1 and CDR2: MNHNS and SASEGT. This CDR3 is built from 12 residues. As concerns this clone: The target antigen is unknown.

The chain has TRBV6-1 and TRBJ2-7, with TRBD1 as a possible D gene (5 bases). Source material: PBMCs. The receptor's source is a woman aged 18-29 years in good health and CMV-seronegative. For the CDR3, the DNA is TGTGCCAGCAGTCCAGGGTCCTACGAGCAGTACTTC. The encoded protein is CASSPGSYEQYF.